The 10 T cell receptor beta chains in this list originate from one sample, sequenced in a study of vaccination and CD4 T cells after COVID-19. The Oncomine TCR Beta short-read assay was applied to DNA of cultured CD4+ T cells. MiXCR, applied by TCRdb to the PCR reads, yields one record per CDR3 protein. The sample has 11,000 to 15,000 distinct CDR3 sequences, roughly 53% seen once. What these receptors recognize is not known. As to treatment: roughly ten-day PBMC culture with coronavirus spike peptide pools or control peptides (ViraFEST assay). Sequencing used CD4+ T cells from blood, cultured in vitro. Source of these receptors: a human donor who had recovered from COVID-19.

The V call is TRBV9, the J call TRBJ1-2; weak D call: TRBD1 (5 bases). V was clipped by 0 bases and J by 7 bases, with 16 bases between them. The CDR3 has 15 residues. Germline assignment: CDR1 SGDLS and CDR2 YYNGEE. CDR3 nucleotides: TGTGCCAGCAGCGTAGACGGCAGGGCCGGCCTTGGCTACACCTTC. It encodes CASSVDGRAGLGYTF.

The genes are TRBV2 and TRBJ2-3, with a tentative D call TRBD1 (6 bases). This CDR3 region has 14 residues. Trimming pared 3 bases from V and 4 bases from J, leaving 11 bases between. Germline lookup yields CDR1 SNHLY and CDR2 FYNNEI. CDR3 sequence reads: CASSERGWADTQYF. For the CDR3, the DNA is TGTGCCAGCAGTGAGAGGGGGTGGGCAGATACGCAGTATTTT.

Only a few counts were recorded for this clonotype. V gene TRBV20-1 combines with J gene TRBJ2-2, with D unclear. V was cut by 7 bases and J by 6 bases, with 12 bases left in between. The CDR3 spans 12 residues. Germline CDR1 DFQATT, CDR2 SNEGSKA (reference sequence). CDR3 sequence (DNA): TGCAGTGGCGTGGGGTTTGCCGGGGAGCTGTTTTTT. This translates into CSGVGFAGELFF.

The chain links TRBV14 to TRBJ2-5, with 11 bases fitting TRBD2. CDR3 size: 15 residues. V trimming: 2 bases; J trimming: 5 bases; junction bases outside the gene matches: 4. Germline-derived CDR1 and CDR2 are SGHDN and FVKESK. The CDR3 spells CASSQLAGGGETQYF. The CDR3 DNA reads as TGTGCCAGCAGCCAACTAGCGGGAGGCGGGGAGACCCAGTACTTC.

This chain's CDR3 is CASNLDILSNQPQHF. The CDR3 DNA follows: TGTGCCAGCAACCTAGACATATTAAGCAATCAGCCCCAGCATTTT. V and J are TRBV6-1 and TRBJ1-5; D is ambiguous. This CDR3 is 15 amino acids long. CDR1 and CDR2 from the germline V gene are MNHNS and SASEGT. V lost 7 bases and J lost 1, with 14 bases in between.

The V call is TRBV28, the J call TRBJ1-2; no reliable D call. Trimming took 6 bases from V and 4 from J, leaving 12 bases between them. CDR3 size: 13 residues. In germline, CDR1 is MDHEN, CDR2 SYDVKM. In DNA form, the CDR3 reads TGTGCCAGCAGCTCTAGAGATTCCTATGGCTACACCTTC. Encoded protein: CASSSRDSYGYTF.

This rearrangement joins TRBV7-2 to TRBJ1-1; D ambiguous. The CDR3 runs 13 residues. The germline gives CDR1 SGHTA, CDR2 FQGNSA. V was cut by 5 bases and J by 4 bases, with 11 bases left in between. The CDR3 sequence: CASSPSLVTEAFF. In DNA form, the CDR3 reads TGTGCCAGCAGCCCATCTTTGGTCACTGAAGCTTTCTTT.

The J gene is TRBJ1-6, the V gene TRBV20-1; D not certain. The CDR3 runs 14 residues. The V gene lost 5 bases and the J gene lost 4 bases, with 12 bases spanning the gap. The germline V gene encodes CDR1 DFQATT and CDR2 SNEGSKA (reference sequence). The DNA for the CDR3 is TGCAGTGCTCCAGACCGGTTATATAATTCACCCCTCCACTTT. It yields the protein CSAPDRLYNSPLHF.

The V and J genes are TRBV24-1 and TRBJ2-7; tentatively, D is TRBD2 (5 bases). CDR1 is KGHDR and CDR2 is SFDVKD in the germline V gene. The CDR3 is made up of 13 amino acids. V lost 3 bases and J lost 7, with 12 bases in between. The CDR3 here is CATSDPGVKEQYF. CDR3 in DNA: TGTGCCACCAGTGATCCCGGGGTTAAGGAGCAGTACTTC.

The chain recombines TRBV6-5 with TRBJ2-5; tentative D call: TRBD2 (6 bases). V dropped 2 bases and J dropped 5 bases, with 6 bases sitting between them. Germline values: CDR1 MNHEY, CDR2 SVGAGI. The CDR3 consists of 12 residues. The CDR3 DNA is TGTGCCAGCAGTTACGGGAGGGAGACCCAGTACTTC. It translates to CASSYGRETQYF.